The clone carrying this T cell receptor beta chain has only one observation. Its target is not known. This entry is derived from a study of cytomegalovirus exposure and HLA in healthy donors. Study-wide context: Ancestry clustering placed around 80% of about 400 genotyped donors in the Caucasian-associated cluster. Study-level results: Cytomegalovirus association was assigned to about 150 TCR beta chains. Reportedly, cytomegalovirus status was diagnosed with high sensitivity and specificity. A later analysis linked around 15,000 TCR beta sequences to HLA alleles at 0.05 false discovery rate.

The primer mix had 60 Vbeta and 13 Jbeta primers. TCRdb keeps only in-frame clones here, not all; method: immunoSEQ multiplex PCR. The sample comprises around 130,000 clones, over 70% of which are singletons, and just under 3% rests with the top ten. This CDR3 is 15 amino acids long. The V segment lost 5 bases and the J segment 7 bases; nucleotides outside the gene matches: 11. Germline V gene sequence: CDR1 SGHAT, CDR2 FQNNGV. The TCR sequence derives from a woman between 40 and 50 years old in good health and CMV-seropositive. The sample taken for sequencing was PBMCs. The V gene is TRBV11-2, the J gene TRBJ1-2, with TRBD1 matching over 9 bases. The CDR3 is CASSPGPGQGAGYTF. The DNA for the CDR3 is TGTGCCAGCAGCCCGGGCCCGGGACAGGGCGCTGGCTACACCTTC.